The 10 T cell receptor beta chains below all came from one sample that was sequenced in a study of brain T cells in children with intractable seizures. Assay: immunoSEQ multiplex PCR; the TCRdb copy retains only in-frame clones and omits some. The sample records 80,000 or so clones, 85% to 95% being singletons. This specimen was peripheral blood, taken at surgery. Every receptor here comes from a boy in the first two years of life with tuberous sclerosis and intractable seizures.

The chain combines TRBV24-1 with TRBJ1-3; D uncertain. Germline assignment: CDR1 KGHDR and CDR2 SFDVKD. The length of the CDR3 is 14 residues. Between the trimmed V and J ends, which lost 5 bases and 5 bases, there was a span of 12 bases. The CDR3 coding sequence is TGTGCCACCAGTGTCCGAGTATATAGAAACACCATATATTTT. This codes for CATSVRVYRNTIYF.

The chain recombines TRBV9 with TRBJ2-2, with D tentatively TRBD2 (6 bases). This CDR3 has 15 amino acids. The ends were cut back, 0 bases at V and 9 bases at J, with 15 bases in the middle. In germline, CDR1 is SGDLS, CDR2 YYNGEE. CDR3 protein: CASSVGDSGVRELFF. CDR3 bases: TGTGCCAGCAGCGTAGGTGATAGCGGTGTTAGGGAGCTGTTTTTT.

The chain couples TRBV3-1 (or the pseudogene TRBV3-2) to TRBJ2-6; D is possibly TRBD1 (5 bases). The CDR3 is 16 amino acids. Germline CDR1 LGHDT, CDR2 YNNKEL (reference sequence). V dropped 0 bases and J dropped 4 bases, with 10 bases sitting between them. The CDR3 nucleotides read TGTGCCAGCAGCCAAGAGTGGGGCTCGGGGGCCAACGTCCTGACTTTC. Translation gives CASSQEWGSGANVLTF.

The rearrangement joins TRBV24-1 to TRBJ1-2; tentatively, D is TRBD1 (6 bases). The CDR3 has 14 residues. Trimming removed 3 bases from V and 4 bases from J, with 11 bases in between. Germline V gene lookup returns CDR1 KGHDR and CDR2 SFDVKD. CDR3 amino acids: CATSDRGASYGYTF. The CDR3 DNA follows: TGTGCCACCAGTGATCGGGGGGCTAGCTATGGCTACACCTTC.

The rearrangement uses TRBV3-1 (or the pseudogene TRBV3-2) and TRBJ1-2; D unclear. V shed 2 bases and J shed 1 base, with 11 bases lying between them. CDR3 size: 15 residues. Germline assignment: CDR1 LGHDT and CDR2 YNNKEL (reference sequence). This chain's CDR3 is CASSQSGLFNYGYTF. The CDR3 coding sequence is TGTGCCAGCAGCCAATCCGGACTGTTTAACTATGGCTACACCTTC.

The chain carries TRBV30 and TRBJ1-6; D is unresolved. Looked up from germline, CDR1 is GTSNPN and CDR2 is SVGIG (reference sequence). The ends were cut back, 4 bases at V and 5 bases at J, with 9 bases in the middle. This CDR3 is 13 amino acids long. The chain's CDR3 is CAWIATDNSPLHF. Written as DNA, the CDR3 is TGTGCCTGGATCGCCACAGATAATTCACCCCTCCACTTT.

V gene TRBV29-1 combines with J gene TRBJ2-7; the match to TRBD2 covers 7 bases. The trim removed 4 bases at V and 0 bases at J, leaving 0 bases unmatched. This CDR3 is built from 12 residues. CDR1 is SQVTM and CDR2 is ANQGSEA in the germline V gene. The CDR3 is CSVGGSSYEQYF. CDR3 nucleotide sequence: TGCAGCGTTGGCGGGAGCTCCTACGAGCAGTACTTC.

This chain connects TRBV5-1 to TRBJ2-7; D gene unclear. Germline V gene data show CDR1 as SGHRS and CDR2 as YFSETQ. Trimming cost V 2 bases and J 3 bases, with 12 bases left between them. This CDR3 has 14 residues. The CDR3, as DNA: TGCGCCAGCAGCTTAGATCTAGGGTTCTACGAGCAGTACTTC. This encodes CASSLDLGFYEQYF.

This chain uses TRBV3-1 (or the pseudogene TRBV3-2) with TRBJ2-3; D unclear. The germline V gene encodes CDR1 LGHDT and CDR2 YNNKEL (reference sequence). The CDR3 has 14 amino acids. Trimming removed 0 bases from V and 1 base from J, with 5 bases in between. CDR3 coding DNA: TGTGCCAGCAGCCAAGATCCGGGCACAGATACGCAGTATTTT. Encoded protein: CASSQDPGTDTQYF.

The genes are TRBV4-1 and TRBJ1-2, with D unresolved. V was trimmed by 1 base and J by 4 bases, leaving 13 bases between them. Germline CDR1 MGHRA, CDR2 YSYEKL. The length of the CDR3 is 15 residues. The CDR3 is CASSQADTVGYGYTF. The CDR3 region has the DNA TGCGCCAGCAGCCAAGCGGATACCGTAGGCTATGGCTACACCTTC.